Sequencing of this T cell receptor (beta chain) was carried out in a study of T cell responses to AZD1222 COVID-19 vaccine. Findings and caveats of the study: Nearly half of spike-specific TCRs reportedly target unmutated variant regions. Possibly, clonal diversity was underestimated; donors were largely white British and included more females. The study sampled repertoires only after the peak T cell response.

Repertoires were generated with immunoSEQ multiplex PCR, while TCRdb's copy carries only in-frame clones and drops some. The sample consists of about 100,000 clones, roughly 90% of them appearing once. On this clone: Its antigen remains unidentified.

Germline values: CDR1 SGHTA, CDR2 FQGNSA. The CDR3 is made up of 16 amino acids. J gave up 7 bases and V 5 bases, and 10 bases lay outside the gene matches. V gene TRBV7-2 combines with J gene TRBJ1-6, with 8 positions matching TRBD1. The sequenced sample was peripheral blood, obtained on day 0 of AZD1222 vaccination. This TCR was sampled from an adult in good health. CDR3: CASSPKRTGRNSPLHF. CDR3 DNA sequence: TGTGCCAGCAGCCCAAAGAGGACAGGGAGGAATTCACCCCTCCACTTT.